This T cell receptor (beta chain) was found in a study of T cell responses to AZD1222 COVID-19 vaccine. In regard to this clone: Antigen: not known.

Trimming removed 3 bases from V and 10 bases from J, with 11 bases in between. CDR3 length equals 12 residues. The V gene's germline CDR1 is SNHLY and CDR2 FYNNEI. Whole-study findings and limits: Seropositive status at baseline applied to only a handful of AZD1222 recipients. Spike as a whole was targeted by vaccine-associated CD4 TCRs, dominant at 160-218 and 743-854.

Produced via immunoSEQ multiplex PCR; TCRdb's table is partial and in-frame only. In the table there are roughly 140,000 clones, 88% of which are singletons. This sequence was found in an adult in good health. Sample: peripheral blood, taken on day 0 of AZD1222 vaccination. The rearrangement joins TRBV2 to TRBJ2-3; D may match TRBD1 or TRBD2 (5 bases each). CDR3 sequence reads: CASSDRDVAQYF. In DNA, the CDR3 is TGTGCCAGCAGTGATAGGGACGTGGCGCAGTATTTT.